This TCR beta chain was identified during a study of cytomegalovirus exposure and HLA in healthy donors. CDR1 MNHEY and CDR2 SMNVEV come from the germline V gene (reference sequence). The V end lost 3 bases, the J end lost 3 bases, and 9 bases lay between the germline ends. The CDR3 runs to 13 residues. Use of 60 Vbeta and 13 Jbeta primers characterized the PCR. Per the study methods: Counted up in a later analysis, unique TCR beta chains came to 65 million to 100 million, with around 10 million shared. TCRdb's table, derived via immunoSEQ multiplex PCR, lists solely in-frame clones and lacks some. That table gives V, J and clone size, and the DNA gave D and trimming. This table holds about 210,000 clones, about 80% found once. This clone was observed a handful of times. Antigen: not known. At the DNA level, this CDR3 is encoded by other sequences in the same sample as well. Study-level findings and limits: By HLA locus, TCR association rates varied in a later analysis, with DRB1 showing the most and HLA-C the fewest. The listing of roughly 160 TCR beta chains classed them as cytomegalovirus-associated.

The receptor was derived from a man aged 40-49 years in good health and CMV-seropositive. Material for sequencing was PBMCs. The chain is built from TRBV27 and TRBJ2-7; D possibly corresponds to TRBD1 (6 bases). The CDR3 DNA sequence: TGTGCCAGCAGTTTGACAGGCAGCTACGAGCAGTACTTC. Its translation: CASSLTGSYEQYF.